The T cell receptor beta chain under discussion was sequenced for a study of T cells after yellow fever vaccination. TCRdb reprocessed the 5' RACE reads with MiXCR, giving one entry per CDR3 protein. Of over 250,000 distinct CDR3 sequences in the sample, about 4% were seen once. The ends were cut back, 8 bases at V and 6 bases at J, with 17 bases in the middle. The CDR3 spans 13 residues. CDR1 MNHEY and CDR2 SVGAGI come from the germline V gene. This clonotype was detected only a few times. Specimen: PBMCs, collected 5 days after the yellow fever booster vaccination. The TCR originated in a man in his late teens or twenties who received the YFV17D yellow fever vaccine. This sequence joins TRBV6-5 and TRBJ2-7, with a weak D call TRBD2 (6 bases). The CDR3 loop reads CASSWRREGEQYF. The CDR3 DNA follows: TGTGCCAGCTCGTGGAGGAGGGAAGGCGAGCAGTACTTC.